The rows below give T cell receptor beta chains drawn from one sample of a study of patients and donors after allogeneic stem cell transplantation. Each CDR3 protein gets one entry after TCRdb re-called the RT-PCR reads with MiXCR. This sample carries about 410,000 distinct CDR3 sequences, under 20% of them seen once, and the ten largest clones take about 7%. The sample comprised blood, either unsorted or a sorted T cell fraction (not recorded which). These receptors all come from a human donor who was either an allogeneic HSCT recipient or a stem cell or donor lymphocyte infusion donor (not recorded which). It is not recorded whose cells these are; they may come from a transplant donor. The CDR3 runs from the conserved cysteine through the conserved F or W. D genes are given only for firm matches. Not all rows give a size; the values are once, few, many and, for expanded clones, a class.

TRBD2,TRBV7-9,TRBJ2-3,.,CASSSRSGRLGNTQYF,TGTGCCAGCAGCTCACGTAGCGGGAGGTTGGGGAATACGCAGTATTTT
TRBD2,TRBV5-1,TRBJ2-1,few,CASSLAVGSGVYNEQFF,TGCGCCAGCAGCTTGGCTGTTGGGAGCGGGGTCTACAATGAGCAGTTCTTC
.,TRBV5-1,TRBJ1-4,.,CASSLQGTTNEKLFF,TGCGCCAGCAGCTTGCAGGGTACAACTAATGAAAAACTGTTTTTT
.,TRBV5-1,TRBJ2-3,.,CASSLKADTQYF,TGCGCCAGCAGCTTGAAAGCCGATACGCAGTATTTT
TRBD2,TRBV11-1,TRBJ2-6,.,CASRFGVLAGAIGANVLTF,TGTGCCAGCAGGTTCGGGGTACTAGCGGGAGCGATTGGGGCCAACGTCCTGACTTTC
TRBD1,TRBV10-3,TRBJ1-2,many,CAISVDRGYNGYTF,TGTGCCATCAGTGTCGACAGGGGTTATAATGGCTACACCTTC
TRBD2,TRBV7-8,TRBJ2-7,.,CASSPRPAGGPYEQYF,TGTGCCAGCAGCCCACGTCCGGCGGGGGGCCCCTACGAGCAGTACTTC
.,TRBV4-1,TRBJ1-5,.,CASSVGGWVQPQHF,TGCGCCAGCAGCGTTGGGGGGTGGGTTCAGCCCCAGCATTTT
.,TRBV30,TRBJ1-2,.,CAWSVRGTYYGYTF,TGTGCCTGGAGTGTACGGGGGACCTACTATGGCTACACCTTC
.,TRBV29-1,TRBJ2-7,.,CSVAQGREQYF,TGCAGCGTGGCCCAGGGGCGGGAGCAGTACTTC
.,TRBV3-1,TRBJ2-2,many,CASSRDTGELFF,TGTGCCAGCAGCCGGGACACCGGGGAGCTGTTTTTT
.,TRBV7-9,TRBJ1-2,.,CASSFSLGIYGYTF,TGTGCCAGCAGCTTTTCGCTAGGAATCTATGGCTACACCTTC
.,TRBV7-9,TRBJ2-1,.,CASSLSRATSYNEQFF,TGTGCCAGCAGCTTATCCCGTGCCACCTCCTACAATGAGCAGTTCTTC
.,TRBV20-1,TRBJ1-6,.,CSVEGRYNSPLHF,TGCAGTGTAGAAGGGCGCTATAATTCACCCCTCCACTTT
TRBD2,TRBV7-2,TRBJ2-7,.,CASSLATSGARGQYF,TGTGCCAGCAGCTTAGCTACTAGCGGGGCACGCGGGCAGTACTTC
TRBD2,TRBV10-3,TRBJ2-7,.,CAISGSGGAFEQYF,TGTGCCATCAGTGGGAGCGGGGGGGCCTTCGAGCAGTACTTC
TRBD2,TRBV29-1,TRBJ2-3,.,CSVEGLAGVTDTQYF,TGCAGCGTTGAAGGACTAGCGGGGGTCACAGATACGCAGTATTTT
.,TRBV20-1,TRBJ2-2,.,CSATLGGELFF,TGCAGTGCAACTCTTGGCGGGGAGCTGTTTTTT
TRBD1,TRBV4-3,TRBJ1-1,many,CASSQDLGQGEAFF,TGCGCCAGCAGCCAAGATCTGGGACAGGGGGAAGCTTTCTTT
TRBD2,TRBV27,TRBJ2-2,.,CASTIAGPRNTGELFF,TGTGCCAGCACCATAGCGGGACCACGGAACACCGGGGAGCTGTTTTTT
.,TRBV6-5,TRBJ1-1,many,CASSYRSGTEAFF,TGTGCCAGCAGTTACAGGTCAGGCACTGAAGCTTTCTTT
.,TRBV5-4,TRBJ1-2,few,CASSPPTVLDYGYTF,TGTGCCAGCAGCCCCCCGACAGTGCTGGACTATGGCTACACCTTC
.,TRBV11-3,TRBJ2-1,.,CASSTPPVANEQFF,TGTGCCAGCAGCACCCCCCCGGTAGCAAATGAGCAGTTCTTC
TRBD1,TRBV5-1,TRBJ2-7,few,CASSLVGGQVSYEQYF,TGCGCCAGCAGCTTGGTGGGGGGACAGGTTTCCTACGAGCAGTACTTC
TRBD1,TRBV4-1,TRBJ1-1,few,CASSHGSGGRNTEAFF,TGCGCCAGCAGCCATGGTTCAGGGGGCAGGAACACTGAAGCTTTCTTT
.,TRBV12-3/TRBV12-4,TRBJ2-2,many,CASSLGARAGELFF,TGTGCCAGCAGTCTGGGAGCGAGGGCCGGGGAGCTGTTTTTT
.,TRBV4-3,TRBJ1-1,.,CASSQAYGATEAFF,TGCGCCAGCAGCCAAGCGTACGGGGCCACTGAAGCTTTCTTT
.,TRBV5-6,TRBJ1-3,few,CASSSGGRLIYF,TGTGCCAGCAGCTCGGGAGGTCGGCTTATATATTTT
.,TRBV6-5,TRBJ2-7,few,CASSLTVGPGEQYF,TGTGCCAGCAGTTTAACCGTGGGACCGGGGGAGCAGTACTTC
.,TRBV20-1,TRBJ1-3,.,CSARDGSGNTIYF,TGCAGTGCCAGGGACGGCTCTGGAAACACCATATATTTT
.,TRBV12-3/TRBV12-4,TRBJ2-6,many,CASSMDTHVSGANVLTF,TGTGCCAGCAGTATGGACACTCATGTTTCTGGGGCCAACGTCCTGACTTTC
.,TRBV5-1,TRBJ2-5,.,CASTSVGETQYF,TGCGCCAGCACGTCAGTCGGAGAGACCCAGTACTTC
TRBD1,TRBV4-1,TRBJ2-5,few,CASSQGGTDQETQYF,TGCGCCAGCAGCCAGGGTGGGACAGACCAAGAGACCCAGTACTTC
.,TRBV6-6,TRBJ2-7,.,CASSYTPRGEQYF,TGTGCCAGCAGTTACACCCCTCGGGGCGAGCAGTACTTC
.,TRBV20-1,TRBJ2-5,.,CSARDKADTETQYF,TGCAGTGCTAGAGATAAGGCGGATACAGAGACCCAGTACTTC
TRBD1,TRBV7-9,TRBJ1-4,few,CASSADRAPTNEKLFF,TGTGCCAGCAGTGCCGACAGGGCGCCAACTAATGAAAAACTGTTTTTT
TRBD1,TRBV7-8,TRBJ1-3,few,CASSLVGQGARISGNTIYF,TGTGCCAGCAGCTTAGTTGGGCAGGGGGCGCGTATCTCTGGAAACACCATATATTTT
.,TRBV7-9,TRBJ1-1,few,CASSFSGVEAFF,TGTGCCAGCAGCTTCTCCGGCGTGGAAGCTTTCTTT
TRBD2,TRBV12-3/TRBV12-4,TRBJ2-1,few,CASSLELAGIHNEQFF,TGTGCCAGCAGTTTAGAACTAGCGGGGATCCACAATGAGCAGTTCTTC
TRBD2,TRBV20-1,TRBJ2-5,.,CSASALAGVPETQYF,TGCAGTGCCAGCGCCCTAGCGGGAGTCCCAGAGACCCAGTACTTC
.,TRBV4-3,TRBJ1-6,few,CASSQDKILGGGLDSPLHF,TGCGCCAGCAGCCAAGATAAGATCCTTGGGGGGGGGTTGGATTCACCCCTCCACTTT
.,TRBV4-3,TRBJ2-3,many,CASSQGTAGISTDTQYF,TGCGCCAGCAGCCAAGGGACAGCGGGGATCAGCACAGATACGCAGTATTTT
TRBD2,TRBV7-6,TRBJ2-1,few,CASSLEGEGWEQFF,TGTGCCAGCAGCTTAGAAGGGGAGGGCTGGGAGCAGTTCTTC
TRBD1,TRBV6-5,TRBJ1-5,.,CASSFPGQGGIQPQHF,TGTGCCAGCAGTTTCCCGGGACAGGGTGGGATTCAGCCCCAGCATTTT
.,TRBV5-1,TRBJ2-7,few,CASSSSGQIYYEQYF,TGCGCCAGCAGCTCCAGCGGACAGATCTACTACGAGCAGTACTTC
.,TRBV11-3,TRBJ1-2,.,CASSQDTSPGYTF,TGTGCCAGCAGCCAGGACACTTCACCCGGCTACACCTTC
.,TRBV15,TRBJ2-5,.,CATSRAIKQETQYF,TGTGCCACCAGCAGAGCCATAAAGCAAGAGACCCAGTACTTC
.,TRBV4-2,TRBJ2-3,few,CASSQITVGSLPDTQYF,TGTGCCAGCAGCCAAATAACAGTCGGGAGCCTTCCAGATACGCAGTATTTT
.,TRBV2,TRBJ2-1,.,CASSDNGRASEQFF,TGTGCCAGCAGTGACAACGGCAGGGCCAGTGAGCAGTTCTTC
.,TRBV14,TRBJ1-6,few,CASSQVLGSSYNSPLHF,TGTGCCAGCAGCCAAGTTCTCGGTAGCTCCTATAATTCACCCCTCCACTTT
TRBD1,TRBV7-2,TRBJ1-2,many,CASSATGNYGYTF,TGTGCCAGCAGCGCGACAGGGAACTATGGCTACACCTTC
.,TRBV15,TRBJ1-5,.,CATSRDRQVNQPQHF,TGTGCCACCAGCAGAGATCGACAGGTCAATCAGCCCCAGCATTTT
.,TRBV10-3,TRBJ1-4,few,CAISGREGEKLFF,TGTGCCATCAGTGGCAGGGAGGGAGAAAAACTGTTTTTT